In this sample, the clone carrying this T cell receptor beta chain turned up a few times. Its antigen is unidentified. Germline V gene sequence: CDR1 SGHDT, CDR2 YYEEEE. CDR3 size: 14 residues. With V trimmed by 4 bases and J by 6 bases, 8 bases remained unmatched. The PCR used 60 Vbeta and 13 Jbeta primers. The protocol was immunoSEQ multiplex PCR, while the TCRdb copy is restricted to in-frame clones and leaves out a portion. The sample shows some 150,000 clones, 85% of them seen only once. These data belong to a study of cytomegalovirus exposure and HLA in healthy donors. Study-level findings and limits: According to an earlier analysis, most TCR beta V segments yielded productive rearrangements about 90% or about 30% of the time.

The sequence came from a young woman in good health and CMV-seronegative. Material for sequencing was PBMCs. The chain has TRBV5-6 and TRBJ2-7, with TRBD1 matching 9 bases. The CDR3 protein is CASSTGTGYGEQYF. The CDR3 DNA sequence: TGTGCCAGCAGCACCGGGACAGGGTATGGCGAGCAGTACTTC.